This is a list of T cell receptor beta chains from one sample in a study of cytomegalovirus exposure and HLA in healthy donors. TCRdb's table, derived via immunoSEQ multiplex PCR, lists solely in-frame clones and lacks some. The table lists hundreds of thousands of clones, 86% of them singletons, with 0.65% to 0.95% in the top ten. Material for sequencing was PBMCs. All receptors come from a woman aged 18 to 35 in good health and CMV-seronegative. Both conserved end residues are trimmed from each CDR3.

V gene	J gene	CDR3 protein
TRBV19	TRBJ1-2	ASTPNSGVYGYT
TRBV9	TRBJ1-2	ASRSGDGDYGYT
TRBV5-4	TRBJ2-7	ASSHAGTIYEQY
TRBV7-8	TRBJ1-1	ASSLAGRTINTEAF
TRBV2	TRBJ1-5	ASGPGEGEIQPQH
TRBV27	TRBJ2-1	ASSPSPAGQTPREQF
TRBV5-1	TRBJ2-5	ASSRQSRETQY
TRBV7-9	TRBJ2-1	ASSRGLSSSYNEQF
TRBV7-7	TRBJ2-5	ASSLASISGEETQY
TRBV7-9	TRBJ1-4	ASSLEWAPNEKLF
TRBV6-4	TRBJ2-1	ASSERTSGDNEQF
TRBV29-1	TRBJ1-1	SVPSGFMNTEAF
TRBV11-2	TRBJ2-7	ASSLVAGDNSYEQY
TRBV7-3	TRBJ2-1	ASSLTPGSRNEQF
TRBV30	TRBJ1-2	ASGDRLYGYT
TRBV28	TRBJ1-3	ASSSTGNSGNTIY
TRBV11-2	TRBJ2-5	ASSLVGTQETQY
TRBV15	TRBJ1-3	ATSGTGVGNTIY
TRBV27	TRBJ1-1	ASAGARSTEAF
TRBV19	TRBJ2-7	ASSMSGRSAYEQY
TRBV5-1	TRBJ1-2	ASSLGAASYT
TRBV5-1	TRBJ1-4	ASSFGGLEEKLF
TRBV7-9	TRBJ2-1	ASSLAASGSYNEQF
TRBV7-2	TRBJ2-1	ASSHSSGSYNEQF
TRBV19	TRBJ2-3	ASSIVRTSGTEDTQY
TRBV14	TRBJ1-2	ASSQAGTGKANYGYT
TRBV7-2	TRBJ2-7	ASSLGGRDEQY
TRBV27	TRBJ1-2	ASSSGTGNYGYT
TRBV27	TRBJ1-1	ASSLAGWDTEAF
TRBV6-5	TRBJ2-7	ASSHQAGDSYEQY
TRBV27	TRBJ2-3	ASSLLSTDTQY
TRBV30	TRBJ2-7	AWSVLLAGASYEQY
TRBV9	TRBJ2-3	ASSLTGLSTDTQY
TRBV7-9	TRBJ1-2	ASSLGLGGEAYT
TRBV25-1	TRBJ2-2	ASSADRGTGELF
TRBV10-3	TRBJ2-7	AISEGREVSYEQY
TRBV9	TRBJ1-2	ASTISSDYGYT
TRBV28	TRBJ1-2	ASRLSEGYGYT
TRBV27	TRBJ2-7	ASRTGSSYEQY
TRBV27	TRBJ2-7	ASTHLFPTGPLHEQY
TRBV12-5	TRBJ2-7	ASGSTGSHEQY
TRBV2	TRBJ1-5	ASSEWGQIQPQH
TRBV28	TRBJ1-1	ASSLWGGRRRGTEAF
TRBV10-3	TRBJ2-3	AISGTSGGSTDTQY
TRBV14	TRBJ1-1	ASSRVNTEAF